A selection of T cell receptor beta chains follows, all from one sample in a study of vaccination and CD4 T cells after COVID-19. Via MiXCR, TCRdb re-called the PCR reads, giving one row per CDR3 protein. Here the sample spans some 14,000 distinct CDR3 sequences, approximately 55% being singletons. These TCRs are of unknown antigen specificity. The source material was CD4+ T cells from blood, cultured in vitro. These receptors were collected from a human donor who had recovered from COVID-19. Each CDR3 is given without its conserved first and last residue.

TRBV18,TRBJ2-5,ASRETGETQY
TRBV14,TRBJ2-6,ASSPETGQWGSGANVLT
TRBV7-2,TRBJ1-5,ASSLGGTGSQPQH
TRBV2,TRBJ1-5,ASRGTGTGDSNQPQH
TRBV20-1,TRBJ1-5,SAREFHQPQH
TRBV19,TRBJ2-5,ASSKSFQGRLETQY
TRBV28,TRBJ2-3,ASQGPSTDTQY
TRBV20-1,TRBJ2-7,SARPPGQGRYEQY
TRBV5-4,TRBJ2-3,ASSPPRSIDTQY
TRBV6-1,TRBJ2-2,ASSLAGDTGELF
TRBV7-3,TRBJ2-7,ASRPAGGSYEQY
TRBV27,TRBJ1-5,ASSRYSNQPQH
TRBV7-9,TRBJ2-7,ASSLVALRVYEQY
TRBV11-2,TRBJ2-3,ASSTDRTTDTQY
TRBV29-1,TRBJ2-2,SVRAGHTNTGELF
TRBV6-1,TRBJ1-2,ASSTRDRDYGYT
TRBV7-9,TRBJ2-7,ASSSVLTSGVSYEQY
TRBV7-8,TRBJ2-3,ASSLLRGSTDTQY
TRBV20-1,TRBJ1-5,SARDGGGQPQH
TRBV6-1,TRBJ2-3,ASRLEQNTDTQY
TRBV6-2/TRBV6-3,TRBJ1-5,ASSYSRGFNQPQH
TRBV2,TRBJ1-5,ASNRGPNQPQH
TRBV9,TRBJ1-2,ASSVDRNYGYT
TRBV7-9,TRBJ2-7,ASSQTSGSEREQY
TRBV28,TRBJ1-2,AIHSPYGYT
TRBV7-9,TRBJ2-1,ASSVGTSGARSYNEQF
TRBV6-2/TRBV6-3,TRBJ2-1,ASSYSGLAGVYNEQF
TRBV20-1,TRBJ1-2,SVQWQANGYT
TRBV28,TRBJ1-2,ASGSTGTLGGYT
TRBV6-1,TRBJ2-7,ASTAGGLYEQY
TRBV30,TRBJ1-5,AWSLTGGDQPQH
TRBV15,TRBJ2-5,ATSRDGETQY
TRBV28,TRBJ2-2,ASSLWGGFGTGELF
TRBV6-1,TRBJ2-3,ASSESLGGGDTQY
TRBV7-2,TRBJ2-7,ASSSRRSSYEQY
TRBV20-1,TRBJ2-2,SARDPGRANTGELF
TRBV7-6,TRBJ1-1,ASSLDVGTMGTEAF
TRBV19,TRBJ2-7,ASGRDLYEQY
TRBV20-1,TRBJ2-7,SGNRQTYEQY
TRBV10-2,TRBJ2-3,ASKEHTGRTQLTDTQY
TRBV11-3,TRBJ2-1,ASSVGTAPSNEQF
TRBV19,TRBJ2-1,ASSIDRGGFDEQF
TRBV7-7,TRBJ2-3,ASSPGQASTDTQY
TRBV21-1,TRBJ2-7,ASSYFGEQY
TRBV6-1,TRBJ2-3,ASIQAGGTDTQY
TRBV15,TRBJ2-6,ATSRDRASGANVLT
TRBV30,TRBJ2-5,AWSVPTGSETQY
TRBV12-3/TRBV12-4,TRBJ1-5,ASRLHPQPQH
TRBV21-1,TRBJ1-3,ASSKDPGQHSGNTIY
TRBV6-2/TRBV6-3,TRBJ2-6,ASSFSPGANVLT
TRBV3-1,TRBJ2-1,ASSQRTSGYNEQF
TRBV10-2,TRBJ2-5,ASRGDRPRRETQY
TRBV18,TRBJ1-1,ASSRMEGTEAF
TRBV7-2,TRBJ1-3,ASSLAGNTIY
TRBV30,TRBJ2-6,AWIPVGANVLT
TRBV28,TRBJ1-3,ASSLRPGNTIY
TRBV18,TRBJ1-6,ASSPEAGQINSPLH
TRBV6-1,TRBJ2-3,ASSVAGGRTDTQY